These 24 T cell receptor beta chains originate from one sample sequenced in a study of cytomegalovirus exposure and HLA in healthy donors. Clones were read by immunoSEQ multiplex PCR, and TCRdb kept only the in-frame ones, dropping some. The top ten hold 1.4% of the sample, which has fewer than 200,000 clones, 87% seen once. The specimen sequenced was PBMCs. The receptors originated from a woman aged 30 to 39 in good health and CMV-seronegative.

This sequence joins TRBV7-6 and TRBJ2-3; 8 nucleotides line up with TRBD1. Losses at the gene ends were 4 bases for V and 1 base for J; bases not matched to a gene: 10. The germline CDR1 and CDR2 sequences are SGHVS and FNYEAQ. This CDR3 contains 17 residues. CDR3: CASSSRQGRYGTDTQYF. CDR3 nucleotides: TGTGCCAGCAGCTCCCGACAGGGGAGGTATGGCACAGATACGCAGTATTTT. Looking up the rest from reference TRBV7-6 and TRBJ2-3 gives the full variable domain: GAGVSQSPRYKVTKRGQDVALRCDPISGHVSLYWYRQALGQGPEFLTYFNYEAQQDKSGLPNDRFSAERPEGSISTLTIQRTEQRDSAMYRCASSSRQGRYGTDTQYFGPGTRLTVL.

The CDR3 protein is CAICASGGADTQYF. Written as DNA, the CDR3 is TGTGCCATCTGTGCTAGCGGGGGGGCAGATACGCAGTATTTT. The gene calls are TRBV10-3 and TRBJ2-3; 12 bases match TRBD2. The germline gives CDR1 ENHRY, CDR2 SYGVKD. V trimming: 8 bases; J trimming: 4 bases; junction bases outside the gene matches: 4. The CDR3 is made up of 14 amino acids.

J is TRBJ1-1 and V is TRBV6-6; D is undetermined. In germline, CDR1 is MNHNY, CDR2 SVGAGI (reference sequence). This CDR3 is built from 15 residues. V was clipped by 6 bases and J by 4 bases, with 18 bases between them. CDR3 region: CASSQPGEAGTEAFF. The CDR3 region has the DNA TGTGCCAGCAGCCAACCCGGGGAAGCGGGCACTGAAGCTTTCTTT.

The rearrangement uses TRBV4-3 and TRBJ1-3; a possible D gene is TRBD1 (6 bases). Trimming took off 0 bases at V and 0 bases at J, with 6 bases between the two ends. There are 15 residues in the CDR3. Germline CDR1 and CDR2: LGHNA and YSLEER. CDR3 residues: CASSQEDSSGNTIYF. The CDR3 nucleotides read TGCGCCAGCAGCCAAGAGGACAGCTCTGGAAACACCATATATTTT.

The chain combines TRBV7-2 with TRBJ2-5; 9 nucleotides agree with TRBD2. The germline CDR1 and CDR2 sequences are SGHTA and FQGNSA. The CDR3 sequence is 17 residues long. J lost 2 bases, V lost 5 bases, and 12 bases had no gene match. The CDR3 DNA reads TGTGCCAGCAGCCCCCATCCGGGACTAGCACCTCAAGAGACCCAGTACTTC. Its protein product is CASSPHPGLAPQETQYF.

This rearrangement joins TRBV6-1 to TRBJ2-7, with D hard to call. The V end lost 6 bases, the J end lost 4 bases, and 10 bases lay between the germline ends. The CDR3 runs 12 residues. Germline V gene data show CDR1 as MNHNS and CDR2 as SASEGT. CDR3 bases: TGTGCCAGCAGCTACCATCGGTACGAGCAGTACTTC. Translation gives CASSYHRYEQYF.

The CDR3 is CASGLPGGSYEQYF. Written as DNA, the CDR3 is TGTGCTAGTGGTTTGCCGGGGGGCTCCTACGAGCAGTACTTC. V gene TRBV12-5 combines with J gene TRBJ2-7; TRBD2 matches at 7 bases. The V and J ends lost 2 bases and 0 bases, in that order; junction bases with no gene match: 1. Germline lookup yields CDR1 LGHNT and CDR2 FRNRAP. CDR3 size: 14 residues.

This clone turned up a few times. The chain combines TRBV27 with TRBJ1-2, with D unclear. Germline V CDR1 and CDR2: MNHEY, SMNVEV (reference sequence). The CDR3 runs 13 residues. Deletions cut 5 bases from V and 0 bases from J, with 7 bases between. The CDR3 spells CASSPTTNYGYTF. In DNA form, the CDR3 reads TGTGCCAGCAGTCCGACAACTAACTATGGCTACACCTTC.

This rearrangement joins TRBV18 to TRBJ2-1, with 14 bases matching TRBD2. The CDR3 contains 16 residues. The V gene end was trimmed by 2 bases and the J gene end by 15 bases; junction bases not matched to a gene: 12. Germline CDR1 is KGHSH and CDR2 is LQKENI. CDR3 sequence (DNA): TGTGCCAGCTCACCATCGACTAGCGGGGGGGTCTCTACGTGGTTCTTC. It yields the protein CASSPSTSGGVSTWFF.

The chain joins TRBV7-9 to TRBJ1-2, with TRBD1 matching over 8 bases. The CDR3 covers 15 residues. The V gene's germline CDR1 is SEHNR and CDR2 FQNEAQ (reference sequence). After removal of 4 bases from V and 5 bases from J, the junction contained 9 bases not matched to a gene. The CDR3 nucleotides read TGTGCCAGCAGCTCGAGTGACAGGGGCTTTTATGGCTACACCTTC. This encodes CASSSSDRGFYGYTF.

The CDR3 reads CASRGTSGGKSVNEQFF. CDR3 sequence (DNA): TGTGCCAGCAGAGGGACTAGCGGGGGGAAGTCAGTCAATGAGCAGTTCTTC. This chain links TRBV11-2 with TRBJ2-1; 15 positions agree with TRBD2. Unmatched junction bases numbered 9, after V lost 6 bases and J lost 6 bases. The length of the CDR3 is 17 residues. In germline, CDR1 is SGHAT, CDR2 FQNNGV. Variable domain in full (rest from reference TRBV11-2 and TRBJ2-1): EAGVAQSPRYKIIEKRQSVAFWCNPISGHATLYWYQQILGQGPKLLIQFQNNGVVDDSQLPKDRFSAERLKGVDSTLKIQPAKLEDSAVYLCASRGTSGGKSVNEQFFGPGTRLTVL.

The gene calls are TRBV6-5 and TRBJ1-1; 7 bases line up with TRBD1. The ends lost 2 bases at V and 0 bases at J; junction bases unmatched: 3. CDR3 length: 15 residues. Germline loops: CDR1 MNHEY, CDR2 SVGAGI. CDR3 protein: CASSYGQAMNTEAFF. The CDR3 nucleotides read TGTGCCAGCAGTTACGGACAGGCGATGAACACTGAAGCTTTCTTT.

Only one count was recorded for this clone. This chain joins TRBV5-1 and TRBJ1-2, with 7 bases lining up with TRBD1. Germline CDR1 reads SGHRS; CDR2 reads YFSETQ. The CDR3 is 14 amino acids. After removal of 2 bases from V and 8 bases from J, the junction contained 9 bases not matched to a gene. The chain's CDR3 is CASSLTRQGGGYTF. In DNA, the CDR3 is TGCGCCAGCAGCTTAACCAGACAGGGAGGCGGCTACACCTTC.

V gene TRBV5-6 combines with J gene TRBJ2-5; 13 bases are shared with TRBD2. Unmatched junction bases numbered 7, after V lost 7 bases and J lost 7 bases. CDR1 is SGHDT and CDR2 is YYEEEE in the germline V gene. There are 14 residues in the CDR3. The chain's CDR3 is CASGTSGARWTQYF. CDR3 sequence (DNA): TGTGCCAGCGGGACTAGCGGGGCCCGCTGGACCCAGTACTTC.

The CDR3 is CATSRVASPGEQFF. The CDR3 DNA reads as TGTGCCACCAGCAGAGTAGCTAGTCCGGGGGAGCAGTTCTTC. The chain has TRBV15 and TRBJ2-1; D perhaps matches TRBD2 (5 bases). The CDR3 runs 14 residues. Germline V gene lookup returns CDR1 LNHNV and CDR2 YYDKDF (reference sequence). Between the trimmed V and J ends, which lost 1 base and 10 bases, there was a span of 14 bases.

The J gene is TRBJ1-4, the V gene TRBV5-4; 8 bases match TRBD1. Germline CDR1 and CDR2: SGHNT and YYREEE (reference sequence). The CDR3 length is 15 residues. After removal of 4 bases from V and 7 bases from J, the junction contained 9 bases not matched to a gene. The CDR3 DNA sequence: TGTGCCAGCAGCCCGACAGGGGTGTTCGGTGAAAAACTGTTTTTT. Protein sequence: CASSPTGVFGEKLFF.

The rearrangement joins TRBV30 to TRBJ2-3; D gene uncertain. The CDR3 loop spans 13 amino acids. CDR1 is GTSNPN and CDR2 is SVGIG in the germline V gene (reference sequence). The V and J ends lost 1 base and 6 bases respectively, with 11 bases between them. CDR3 DNA sequence: TGTGCCTGGAGTGGTAAAGTAAGCGATACGCAGTATTTT. Translating gives CAWSGKVSDTQYF.

The chain couples TRBV6-5 to TRBJ2-7, with a possible D match to TRBD1 (5 bases). Trimming left V 0 bases short and J 2 bases short, with 14 bases between. Germline CDR1 is MNHEY and CDR2 is SVGAGI. The CDR3 runs 16 residues. CDR3 region: CASSYSGRAKAYEQYF. DNA for the CDR3: TGTGCCAGCAGTTACTCCGGCAGGGCCAAGGCCTACGAGCAGTACTTC.

This clone occurred once. V gene TRBV6-6 combines with J gene TRBJ2-1, with D perhaps TRBD1 (5 bases). Germline CDR1 is MNHNY and CDR2 is SVGAGI (reference sequence). Trimming cost V 6 bases and J 5 bases, with 8 bases left between them. The CDR3 is made up of 12 amino acids. CDR3 protein: CASRMTDNEQFF. The CDR3 coding sequence is TGTGCCAGCAGGATGACAGACAATGAGCAGTTCTTC.

The chain links TRBV5-8 to TRBJ2-7; the match to TRBD1 covers 8 bases. The CDR3 length is 14 residues. The V and J ends lost 2 bases and 4 bases, in that order; junction bases with no gene match: 5. CDR1 and CDR2 (germline): SGHTS, YDEGEE. The CDR3 bases are TGTGCCAGCAGCTTCGGACAGGGCTGGTACGAGCAGTACTTC. The encoded protein is CASSFGQGWYEQYF. Complete variable domain (other parts from reference TRBV5-8 and TRBJ2-7): EAGVTQSPTHLIKTRGQQATLRCSPISGHTSVYWYQQALGLGLQFLLWYDEGEERNRGNFPPRFSGRQFPNYSSELNVNALELEDSALYLCASSFGQGWYEQYFGPGTRLTVT.

The V call is TRBV2, the J call TRBJ1-3; tentative D call: TRBD1 (6 bases). Germline-derived CDR1 and CDR2 are SNHLY and FYNNEI. The CDR3 length is 13 residues. V lost 7 bases and J lost 4, with 11 bases in between. CDR3 nucleotides: TGTGCCAGCACCGTAGACAGGGGAAACACCATATATTTT. Amino acid sequence: CASTVDRGNTIYF. Drawing the rest from reference TRBV2 and TRBJ1-3, the complete variable domain is EPEVTQTPSHQVTQMGQEVILRCVPISNHLYFYWYRQILGQKVEFLVSFYNNEISEKSEIFDDQFSVERPDGSNFTLKIRSTKLEDSAMYFCASTVDRGNTIYFGEGSWLTVV.

This clone has a handful of counts. The chain combines TRBV27 with TRBJ1-2, with D maybe TRBD1 (6 bases). V was clipped by 5 bases and J by 7 bases, with 20 bases between them. The germline CDR1 and CDR2 sequences are MNHEY and SMNVEV (reference sequence). The CDR3 length is 15 residues. Here the CDR3 reads CASSPRPQGFGGYTF. The CDR3 DNA is TGTGCCAGCAGTCCCCGCCCCCAGGGGTTCGGTGGCTACACCTTC.

This rearrangement joins TRBV6-1 to TRBJ1-4, with TRBD1 identical over 7 bases. The V gene's germline CDR1 is MNHNS and CDR2 SASEGT. Losses at the gene ends were 0 bases for V and 8 bases for J; bases not matched to a gene: 6. CDR3 length: 15 amino acids. CDR3 nucleotides: TGTGCCAGCAGTGAAGCGCGAGGGGGCCGCGAAAAACTGTTTTTT. Amino acids: CASSEARGGREKLFF.

The CDR3 DNA reads TGTGCCATCAGTGATCAGGGACTTGGAGAAAAACTGTTTTTT. This gives the protein CAISDQGLGEKLFF. The chain employs TRBV10-3 and TRBJ1-4; the D gene is possibly TRBD1 (5 bases). CDR3 length: 14 residues. The germline V gene has CDR1 ENHRY and CDR2 SYGVKD. Deletions cut 3 bases from V and 8 bases from J, with 13 bases between.